This T cell receptor beta chain came from a study of T cell repertoires in cytomegalovirus infection. Overall study results and limits: What dominated the ex vivo response were HLA-C-restricted CMV-specific TCR beta clonotypes.

Each CDR3 protein is one row after TCRdb ran MiXCR on the reads. The sample includes approximately 290,000 distinct CDR3 sequences, roughly 23% of them seen just once. For this clonotype: What it recognizes is unknown.

Germline V gives CDR1 SGHAT, CDR2 FQNNGV. The CDR3 runs to 15 residues. V dropped 1 base and J dropped 2 bases, with 12 bases sitting between them. This sequence was found in a human donor in good health (CMV status not recorded). Some clones in this sample may be carry-over from other donors' samples. The sequenced material came from PBMCs. This chain joins TRBV11-2 and TRBJ2-7, with D perhaps TRBD2 (5 bases). The CDR3 loop is CASSLGAGSTYEQYV. The CDR3 coding sequence is TGTGCCAGCAGCTTAGGCGCTGGGAGCACCTACGAGCAGTACGTC.